The 21 T cell receptor beta chains below come from one sample, sequenced in a study of blood T cell repertoires in COVID-19. Method: immunoSEQ multiplex PCR; TCRdb's copy keeps in-frame clones and lacks some. The top ten clones hold approximately 5% of a sample with 55,000 to 80,000 clones, roughly four fifths of them seen once. The sequenced sample consisted of peripheral blood. These receptor sequences come from a human donor in a cohort sampled during active COVID-19.

V usage is TRBV7-9 and J usage is TRBJ1-2; D might be TRBD1 (6 bases). The CDR3 runs to 13 residues. CDR1 and CDR2 (germline): SEHNR, FQNEAQ (reference sequence). Trimming left V 5 bases short and J 13 bases short, with 20 bases between. The CDR3 DNA sequence: TGTGCCAGCAGCCTAACTGACTCAGGGGCGCGCACCTTC. It is translated as CASSLTDSGARTF.

This clone appeared a single time. This chain joins TRBV5-4 and TRBJ2-3; D call uncertain. This CDR3 is 13 amino acids long. The germline gives CDR1 SGHNT, CDR2 YYREEE (reference sequence). V was trimmed by 0 bases and J by 5 bases, leaving 7 bases between them. CDR3 sequence (DNA): TGTGCCAGCAGCTTGGAAATTCTAGATACGCAGTATTTT. Amino acid sequence: CASSLEILDTQYF.

This clone was seen just once. The chain combines TRBV4-2 with TRBJ2-5, with D possibly matching TRBD2 (7 bases). Germline V gene lookup returns CDR1 LGHNA and CDR2 YNFKEQ. There are 15 residues in the CDR3. The ends were cut back, 0 bases at V and 6 bases at J, with 14 bases in the middle. The CDR3 nucleotides read TGTGCCAGCAGCCAAGATAAGGGGGGGGAGAAGACCCAGTACTTC. Its protein product is CASSQDKGGEKTQYF.

The V gene is TRBV13, the J gene TRBJ2-3; weak D call: TRBD1 (6 bases). Trimming removed 10 bases at V and 2 bases at J, with 16 bases between. Germline loops: CDR1 PRHDT, CDR2 FYEKMQ (reference sequence). The CDR3 loop spans 14 amino acids. The CDR3 reads CATHTTGPTDTQYF. The CDR3 region has the DNA TGTGCCACGCACACGACAGGCCCCACAGATACGCAGTATTTT.

This clone was found a few times. The rearrangement joins TRBV19 to TRBJ2-7, with 7 bases that match TRBD1. Germline V CDR1 and CDR2: LNHDA, SQIVND (reference sequence). The trim removed 5 bases at V and 1 base at J, leaving 5 bases unmatched. CDR3 length: 14 residues. In nucleotides, the CDR3 is TGTGCCAGTAGTGCGAGACAGGGATCCTACGAGCAGTACTTC. Its translation is CASSARQGSYEQYF.

V usage is TRBV5-1 and J usage is TRBJ1-1, with 12 positions matching TRBD1. The trim removed 5 bases at V and 4 bases at J, leaving 9 bases unmatched. CDR1 SGHRS and CDR2 YFSETQ come from the germline V gene. This CDR3 region has 16 residues. CDR3 sequence (DNA): TGCGCCAGCAGTTCCCGGGACAGGGGGCTTGGCACTGAAGCTTTCTTT. Its protein is CASSSRDRGLGTEAFF.

The J gene is TRBJ1-1, the V gene TRBV25-1, with 8 bases identical to TRBD1. Trimming removed 3 bases from V and 13 bases from J; junction bases left unmatched: 7. The CDR3 is 12 residues long. Germline CDR1 and CDR2: MGHDK and SYGVNS. The CDR3 is CASSDLRDRSFF. DNA for the CDR3: TGTGCCAGCAGTGACCTCCGGGACAGGAGTTTCTTT.

J is TRBJ2-7 and V is TRBV30, with D unresolved. Between the trimmed V and J ends, which lost 2 bases and 3 bases, there was a span of 5 bases. CDR1 and CDR2 from the germline V gene are GTSNPN and SVGIG (reference sequence). CDR3 size: 11 residues. CDR3 DNA sequence: TGTGCCTGGAGTTTTAACTACGAGCAGTACTTC. Translation gives CAWSFNYEQYF.

V usage is TRBV28 and J usage is TRBJ2-2, with no clear D. V lost 4 bases and J lost 7, with 13 bases in between. The germline CDR1 and CDR2 sequences are MDHEN and SYDVKM. The CDR3 loop spans 14 amino acids. CDR3: CASSSSPSGGELFF. Written as DNA, the CDR3 is TGTGCCAGCAGTTCGTCTCCCTCGGGCGGGGAGCTGTTTTTT.

This clone was seen a handful of times. The chain joins TRBV19 to TRBJ1-2; D may be TRBD1 (5 bases). This CDR3 is 12 amino acids long. Germline V CDR1 and CDR2: LNHDA, SQIVND (reference sequence). The germline V and J ends were trimmed by 3 bases and 8 bases, with 10 bases remaining between them. This chain's CDR3 is CASSMGGVGYTF. For the CDR3, the DNA is TGTGCCAGTAGTATGGGAGGGGTCGGCTACACCTTC.

CDR3 residues: CASSTTSFETQYF. DNA of the CDR3: TGTGCCAGCAGCACTACTAGTTTTGAGACCCAGTACTTC. The chain couples TRBV5-4 to TRBJ2-5, with D perhaps matching TRBD2 (5 bases). The CDR3 totals 13 residues. Trimming took 4 bases from V and 5 from J, leaving 12 bases between them. Germline loops: CDR1 SGHNT, CDR2 YYREEE (reference sequence). Drawing the rest from reference TRBV5-4 and TRBJ2-5, the complete variable domain is ETGVTQSPTHLIKTRGQQVTLRCSSQSGHNTVSWYQQALGQGPQFIFQYYREEENGRGNFPPRFSGLQFPNYSSELNVNALELDDSALYLCASSTTSFETQYFGPGTRLLVL.

The chain joins TRBV19 to TRBJ2-7; unclear D gene. V lost 3 bases to trimming and J lost 3 bases, with 9 bases between them. This CDR3 is built from 13 residues. Germline CDR1 LNHDA, CDR2 SQIVND (reference sequence). This chain's CDR3 is CASSIWAGYEQYF. CDR3 DNA sequence: TGTGCCAGTAGTATTTGGGCAGGCTACGAGCAGTACTTC.

This clone occurred a few times. V is TRBV2 and J is TRBJ2-2; tentative D call: TRBD1 (5 bases). V was shortened by 7 bases and J by 7 bases, with 10 bases between the two germline ends. Germline V gene lookup returns CDR1 SNHLY and CDR2 FYNNEI. The CDR3 covers 12 residues. CDR3 amino acids: CASNGQVGELFF. The CDR3 DNA reads TGTGCCAGCAATGGACAAGTCGGGGAGCTGTTTTTT.

This rearrangement joins TRBV3-1 (or the pseudogene TRBV3-2) to TRBJ2-1; 8 positions match TRBD2. Germline loops: CDR1 LGHDT, CDR2 YNNKEL (reference sequence). The CDR3 has 15 amino acids. V dropped 3 bases and J dropped 5; count of bases not matched to a gene: 6. CDR3 in amino acids: CASSQEPGGHNEQFF. The CDR3 nucleotides are TGTGCCAGCAGCCAGGAGCCGGGGGGGCACAATGAGCAGTTCTTC.

The J gene is TRBJ1-3, the V gene TRBV4-2; TRBD1 matches at 7 bases. V dropped 0 bases and J dropped 3; count of bases not matched to a gene: 11. Germline V gene lookup returns CDR1 LGHNA and CDR2 YNFKEQ. The CDR3 length is 18 residues. DNA of the CDR3: TGTGCCAGCAGCCAAGATGCAATTCAGGGGGGCGGTGGAAACACCATATATTTT. Encoded protein: CASSQDAIQGGGGNTIYF.

This clone was seen more than once but under ten times. CDR3 nucleotides: TGTGCCAGCAGTTCAAACATGAACACTGAAGCTTTCTTT. This codes for CASSSNMNTEAFF. V usage is TRBV12-3 or TRBV12-4 and J usage is TRBJ1-1; D ambiguous. The CDR3 length is 13 residues. V dropped 4 bases and J dropped 0 bases, with 6 bases sitting between them.

This chain uses TRBV19 with TRBJ1-5, with D tentatively TRBD1 (6 bases). Germline V gives CDR1 LNHDA, CDR2 SQIVND (reference sequence). V was pared by 10 bases and J by 0 bases, with 22 bases between. The CDR3 extends over 17 amino acids. The CDR3 DNA reads TGTGCCACCAAACACGGGGGGGGCGGCTATAGCAATCAGCCCCAGCATTTT. Its translation is CATKHGGGGYSNQPQHF.

The CDR3, as DNA: TGTGCCTGGGACAAGTGGAGGCAGTCTAATTCACCCCTCCACTTT. Amino acid sequence: CAWDKWRQSNSPLHF. The rearrangement uses TRBV30 and TRBJ1-6; D gene unclear. The CDR3 totals 15 residues. The germline V gene encodes CDR1 GTSNPN and CDR2 SVGIG (reference sequence). Trimming left V 5 bases short and J 6 bases short, with 17 bases between.

This clone was observed once. The V call is TRBV2, the J call TRBJ2-5; 8 bases map to TRBD1. The V gene's germline CDR1 is SNHLY and CDR2 FYNNEI. The junction had 1 base not matched to a gene; V was cut back by 5 bases and J by 2 bases. This CDR3 has 13 amino acids. CDR3 in DNA: TGTGCCAGCAGTCGGGACAGGCAAGAGACCCAGTACTTC. Amino acid sequence: CASSRDRQETQYF.

The V call is TRBV27, the J call TRBJ2-7; D might be TRBD2 (6 bases). Germline loops: CDR1 MNHEY, CDR2 SMNVEV (reference sequence). V lost 2 bases and J lost 2, with 10 bases in between. The CDR3 extends over 14 amino acids. CDR3 bases: TGTGCCAGCAGTTTAGGGGCGGGGCCCTACGAGCAGTACTTC. Amino acids: CASSLGAGPYEQYF.

This sequence joins TRBV5-1 and TRBJ1-5, with 10 bases fitting TRBD1. The CDR3 contains 15 residues. V lost 4 bases, J lost 5 bases, and 6 bases stayed unmatched. The V gene's germline CDR1 is SGHRS and CDR2 YFSETQ. CDR3 sequence (DNA): TGCGCCAGCAGCCAGGGGGGGACAGGGGATCAGCCCCAGCATTTT. Its translation: CASSQGGTGDQPQHF.